One sample yielded the 10 T cell receptor beta chains listed below, sequenced in a study of blood T cell repertoires in COVID-19. Here immunoSEQ multiplex PCR was the method, and the copy in TCRdb shows in-frame clones only, minus some. The sample contains around 250,000 clones, around 83% of which appear only once. What was sequenced was peripheral blood. All receptors derive from a woman under 30 with acute or convalescent COVID-19.

The rearrangement uses TRBV7-9 and TRBJ2-7; TRBD2 agrees at 9 bases. The CDR3 runs 16 residues. The germline V gene encodes CDR1 SEHNR and CDR2 FQNEAQ (reference sequence). With V trimmed by 4 bases and J by 0 bases, 7 bases remained unmatched. The CDR3 nucleotides are TGTGCCAGCAGCTCCAGCTTGGGACTAGCCTCCTACGAGCAGTACTTC. This codes for CASSSSLGLASYEQYF.

The V call is TRBV19, the J call TRBJ2-2; D might be TRBD1 (6 bases). Germline V gene sequence: CDR1 LNHDA, CDR2 SQIVND (reference sequence). The V end lost 0 bases, the J end lost 8 bases, and 7 bases lay between the germline ends. This CDR3 is 13 amino acids long. CDR3 sequence reads: CASSIDRGGELFF. Written as DNA, the CDR3 is TGTGCCAGTAGTATAGACAGGGGTGGGGAGCTGTTTTTT.

This clone was detected only once. The chain employs TRBV28 and TRBJ1-5; 7 bases are a match to TRBD1. Per germline, CDR1 MDHEN and CDR2 SYDVKM. Trimming cost V 6 bases and J 2 bases; bases outside gene matches: 7. This CDR3 comprises 15 residues. This CDR3 reads CASRPAQGGNQPQHF. The DNA of the CDR3 is TGTGCCAGCAGGCCGGCGCAGGGGGGCAATCAGCCCCAGCATTTT.

The CDR3, as DNA: TGTGCCACCAGTCCTCCAAGGGGAACCGGGGCCAACGTCCTGACTTTC. Its protein product is CATSPPRGTGANVLTF. This sequence joins TRBV24-1 and TRBJ2-6; possible D gene TRBD1, 5 bases. Germline lookup yields CDR1 KGHDR and CDR2 SFDVKD. V dropped 6 bases and J dropped 4 bases, with 15 bases sitting between them. The CDR3 runs to 16 residues.

The rearrangement links TRBV6-2 or TRBV6-3 to TRBJ2-3, with D maybe TRBD1 (5 bases). Germline V CDR1 and CDR2: MNHEY, SVGEGT. The CDR3 runs to 16 residues. V shed 2 bases and J shed 4 bases, with 16 bases lying between them. CDR3 in amino acids: CASSYPRSLGADTQYF. The DNA for the CDR3 is TGTGCCAGCAGTTACCCCCGGAGCCTAGGGGCAGATACGCAGTATTTT.

This chain joins TRBV4-2 and TRBJ2-7; perhaps TRBD2 as D (6 bases). Trimming took 3 bases from V and 4 from J, leaving 13 bases between them. The CDR3 totals 14 residues. Looked up from germline, CDR1 is LGHNA and CDR2 is YNFKEQ. In DNA form, the CDR3 reads TGTGCCAGCAGCCAGGGGACTGGCTTGTACGAGCAGTACTTC. As protein: CASSQGTGLYEQYF.

The V and J genes are TRBV28 and TRBJ1-5; D may be TRBD1 (5 bases). The CDR3 is 13 amino acids. Trimming stripped 7 bases from V and 3 bases from J, with 10 bases between. CDR1 is MDHEN and CDR2 is SYDVKM in the germline V gene. The CDR3 DNA reads as TGTGCCAGCATAAGGGGTATCAATCAGCCCCAGCATTTT. This translates into CASIRGINQPQHF.

The rearrangement uses TRBV2 and TRBJ1-1; D is perhaps TRBD1 (5 bases). The V end was cut by 8 bases, the J end by 3 bases, with 10 bases between. CDR1 SNHLY and CDR2 FYNNEI come from the germline V gene. The CDR3 covers 12 residues. Written as DNA, the CDR3 is TGTGCCAGCGAAACACAGGACACTGAAGCTTTCTTT. Translated: CASETQDTEAFF.

This clone was seen only a few times. The chain recombines TRBV6-1 with TRBJ2-3; perhaps TRBD2 as D (5 bases). From germline, CDR1 is MNHNS and CDR2 SASEGT. V was cut by 2 bases and J by 3 bases, with 9 bases left in between. The CDR3 totals 14 residues. As DNA, the CDR3 is TGTGCCAGCAGTGAACTCGGGGAGACAGATACGCAGTATTTT. This encodes CASSELGETDTQYF.

The V gene is TRBV29-1, the J gene TRBJ2-1; TRBD2 agrees at 7 bases. This CDR3 has 15 amino acids. The V gene's germline CDR1 is SQVTM and CDR2 ANQGSEA. With V trimmed by 0 bases and J by 4 bases, 6 bases remained unmatched. The CDR3, as DNA: TGCAGCGTTGAAGATCGTCTAGCGGATTACAATGAGCAGTTCTTC. It is translated as CSVEDRLADYNEQFF.